This T cell receptor beta chain was observed in a study of blood T cell repertoires in COVID-19. V lost 8 bases to trimming and J lost 3 bases, with 10 bases between them. CDR1 and CDR2 (germline): GTSNPN, SVGIG (reference sequence). The CDR3 covers 11 residues. TCRdb keeps only in-frame clones here, not all; method: immunoSEQ multiplex PCR. The table includes under 250,000 clones, approximately 90% detected once. Donors were grouped by their self-reported clinical history. This clone was seen more than once but under ten times. The V gene is TRBV30, the J gene TRBJ2-5; TRBD1 is a possible D gene (6 bases). The sequence was obtained from a young man who had recovered from COVID-19. Sequencing input: PBMCs or T cells enriched from blood (not recorded which). CDR3 DNA: TGTGCCAGTCAGGGGAAAGAGACCCAGTACTTC. Amino acid sequence: CASQGKETQYF.